Presented here are 30 T cell receptor beta chains from one specimen sequenced in a study of blood T cell repertoires in COVID-19. TCRdb's table, derived via immunoSEQ multiplex PCR, lists solely in-frame clones and lacks some. Among over 10,000 clones, approximately 86% were seen once, and the ten largest hold just over 50%. Sequencing was performed on peripheral blood. The receptors here all came from a man older than 75 with acute or convalescent COVID-19.

J is TRBJ2-3 and V is TRBV12-3 or TRBV12-4, with D perhaps matching TRBD2 (6 bases). The CDR3 totals 11 residues. With 3 bases removed from V and 11 bases from J, the gap between germline ends came to 9 bases. DNA for the CDR3: TGTGCCAGCAGTTTGACTAGTCAGCAGTATTTT. The encoded protein is CASSLTSQQYF.

The V call is TRBV29-1, the J call TRBJ2-3; D possibly corresponds to TRBD1 (6 bases). This CDR3 has 14 residues. Per the germline V gene, CDR1 is SQVTM and CDR2 is ANQGSEA. The germline V and J ends were trimmed by 5 bases and 3 bases, with 15 bases remaining between them. The CDR3 is CSVILQGVTDTQYF. The CDR3 nucleotides read TGCAGCGTTATCCTACAGGGAGTAACAGATACGCAGTATTTT.

The genes are TRBV19 and TRBJ2-7; 10 nucleotides align to TRBD2. J was trimmed by 2 bases and V by 1 base; bases with no gene match: 5. The CDR3 sequence is 16 residues long. Germline V gives CDR1 LNHDA, CDR2 SQIVND (reference sequence). CDR3 coding DNA: TGTGCCAGTAGTATAGGAGAGCGGGAGGGCGCCTACGAGCAGTACTTC. Translating gives CASSIGEREGAYEQYF.

This chain joins TRBV29-1 and TRBJ1-1; TRBD1 agrees at 10 bases. CDR3 size: 13 residues. Per germline, CDR1 SQVTM and CDR2 ANQGSEA. V dropped 4 bases and J dropped 6; count of bases not matched to a gene: 5. The CDR3 loop reads CSVVPGTGAEAFF. CDR3 nucleotide sequence: TGCAGCGTTGTCCCCGGGACAGGGGCTGAAGCTTTCTTT.

This chain joins TRBV29-1 and TRBJ1-1; TRBD1 matches at 9 bases. The CDR3 totals 12 residues. Looked up from germline, CDR1 is SQVTM and CDR2 is ANQGSEA. J gave up 9 bases and V 7 bases, and 9 bases lay outside the gene matches. CDR3 region: CSGLWDREKAFF. The CDR3 coding sequence is TGCAGCGGCTTGTGGGACAGGGAGAAAGCTTTCTTT.

The chain joins TRBV15 to TRBJ2-1; D possibly corresponds to TRBD2 (6 bases). Per germline, CDR1 LNHNV and CDR2 YYDKDF (reference sequence). Trimming pared 8 bases from V and 1 base from J, leaving 12 bases between. This CDR3 is built from 14 residues. In nucleotides, the CDR3 is TGTGCCACCGGAATGGGGGGATCCTACAATGAGCAGTTCTTC. Protein product: CATGMGGSYNEQFF.

The rearrangement uses TRBV24-1 and TRBJ2-1, with D possibly TRBD2 on 6 matching bases. CDR3 length: 16 residues. V was pared by 2 bases and J by 4 bases, with 14 bases between. Germline V gene lookup returns CDR1 KGHDR and CDR2 SFDVKD. CDR3 in amino acids: CATSDSSGLLYNEQFF. As DNA, the CDR3 is TGTGCCACCAGTGATTCATCGGGACTCCTGTACAATGAGCAGTTCTTC.

The table lists this clone with a few counts. The chain couples TRBV5-5 to TRBJ2-5, with 8 bases lining up with TRBD2. In germline, CDR1 is SGHKS, CDR2 YYEKEE (reference sequence). CDR3 length: 15 residues. J lost 4 bases, V lost 0 bases, and 5 bases had no gene match. CDR3 sequence (DNA): TGTGCCAGCAGCTTGGAAATAGCGGGGATAGAGACCCAGTACTTC. Its translation: CASSLEIAGIETQYF.

V gene TRBV6-4 combines with J gene TRBJ2-2; tentatively, D is TRBD1 (5 bases). CDR1 and CDR2 from the germline V gene are MRHNA and SNTAGT. The V gene lost 7 bases and the J gene lost 4 bases, with 16 bases spanning the gap. CDR3 length: 15 amino acids. The CDR3 bases are TGTGCCAGCACCGACAAGGGGCGTAGCACCGGGGAGCTGTTTTTT. It codes for CASTDKGRSTGELFF.

The chain couples TRBV2 to TRBJ2-3; possible D gene TRBD2, 7 bases. This CDR3 is built from 18 residues. The germline V gene encodes CDR1 SNHLY and CDR2 FYNNEI. V was cut by 10 bases and J by 2 bases, with 28 bases left in between. The CDR3 loop is CAKLDLGGAADLTDTQYF. CDR3 bases: TGTGCCAAGCTAGATTTGGGGGGGGCCGCCGATCTCACAGATACGCAGTATTTT.

The chain recombines TRBV9 with TRBJ2-3; a weak D match, TRBD2 (6 bases). V was shortened by 3 bases and J by 2 bases, with 16 bases between the two germline ends. The CDR3 totals 16 residues. Germline CDR1 is SGDLS and CDR2 is YYNGEE. The CDR3 nucleotides read TGTGCCAGCAGCGCCCACCCGGGGGAGGACACAGATACGCAGTATTTT. Its translation: CASSAHPGEDTDTQYF.

The V and J genes are TRBV24-1 and TRBJ2-1; 8 bases agree with TRBD2. There are 16 residues in the CDR3. V lost 2 bases and J lost 0; bases outside the gene matches: 2. Germline CDR1 reads KGHDR; CDR2 reads SFDVKD. The CDR3 DNA sequence: TGTGCCACCAGTGATTATCTAGCGGGCTCCTACAATGAGCAGTTCTTC. This sequence encodes CATSDYLAGSYNEQFF.

This chain links TRBV20-1 with TRBJ2-1; D remains ambiguous. Deletions cut 3 bases from V and 5 bases from J, with 5 bases between. The CDR3 spans 11 residues. The germline gives CDR1 DFQATT, CDR2 SNEGSKA (reference sequence). The CDR3 DNA is TGCAGTGCTAGCCAAAACAATGAGCAGTTCTTC. Its translation is CSASQNNEQFF.

Comment on this clone: Other DNA sequences in this specimen translate into the identical CDR3. The gene calls are TRBV4-1 and TRBJ2-7; 12 nucleotides align to TRBD1. Trimming cost V 1 base and J 4 bases; bases outside gene matches: 2. This CDR3 spans 15 amino acids. Germline CDR1 and CDR2: MGHRA and YSYEKL. The CDR3 spells CASSQGGQGAYEQYF. The DNA for the CDR3 is TGCGCCAGCAGCCAAGGGGGACAGGGGGCATACGAGCAGTACTTC.

This clone was found once. The rearrangement links TRBV7-6 to TRBJ2-3; a weak D match, TRBD2 (5 bases). The CDR3 length is 15 residues. The germline V gene has CDR1 SGHVS and CDR2 FNYEAQ. V lost 6 bases and J lost 1, with 14 bases in between. CDR3 in DNA: TGTGCCAGCAGACGAAACTCCGGGGGCACAGATACGCAGTATTTT. It is translated as CASRRNSGGTDTQYF.

The chain employs TRBV7-2 and TRBJ2-7; no reliable D call. V was shortened by 1 base and J by 6 bases, with 13 bases between the two germline ends. Looked up from germline, CDR1 is SGHTA and CDR2 is FQGNSA. The CDR3 length is 14 residues. The CDR3 loop is CASSLVGRVGEQYF. The CDR3 nucleotides read TGTGCCAGCAGCTTAGTGGGCCGAGTGGGCGAGCAGTACTTC.

The chain recombines TRBV11-2 with TRBJ2-5; 9 nucleotides align to TRBD2. Unmatched junction bases numbered 9, after V lost 5 bases and J lost 2 bases. Germline-derived CDR1 and CDR2 are SGHAT and FQNNGV. The CDR3 spans 16 residues. The chain's CDR3 is CASSQESGGSQETQYF. The CDR3 nucleotides read TGTGCCAGCAGCCAAGAGAGCGGGGGGTCACAAGAGACCCAGTACTTC.

V is TRBV6-7 and J is TRBJ2-5; 8 bases agree with TRBD1. TRBV6-7 is an ORF for which the function is uncertain. CDR3 length equals 19 residues. With 0 bases clipped from V and 2 bases from J, the junction kept 14 bases outside the gene matches. This chain's CDR3 is CASSYSLIGQGYLQETQYF. CDR3 coding DNA: TGTGCCAGCAGTTACTCTTTGATTGGACAGGGCTACCTTCAAGAGACCCAGTACTTC.

V gene TRBV4-1 combines with J gene TRBJ2-3; a possible D gene is TRBD2 (5 bases). Trimming cost V 1 base and J 1 base, with 15 bases left between them. CDR1 and CDR2 from the germline V gene are MGHRA and YSYEKL. The CDR3 spans 17 residues. CDR3 region: CASSQGGRLSGTDTQYF. CDR3 nucleotides: TGCGCCAGCAGCCAAGGTGGGCGACTATCAGGCACAGATACGCAGTATTTT.

The rearrangement joins TRBV2 to TRBJ2-2; the match to TRBD2 covers 15 bases. The germline V gene encodes CDR1 SNHLY and CDR2 FYNNEI. The V and J ends lost 7 bases and 1 base, in that order; junction bases with no gene match: 1. The CDR3 contains 16 residues. CDR3 sequence reads: CASTGLAGGNTGELFF. CDR3 in DNA: TGTGCCAGCACGGGACTAGCGGGGGGGAACACCGGGGAGCTGTTTTTT.

This CDR3 is CAWSKLLRWYF. The CDR3 DNA reads as TGTGCCTGGAGTAAGCTGCTACGATGGTACTTC. The V call is TRBV30, the J call TRBJ2-7, with D unclear. Looked up from germline, CDR1 is GTSNPN and CDR2 is SVGIG (reference sequence). The V end was cut by 2 bases, the J end by 12 bases, with 14 bases between. The CDR3 is made up of 11 amino acids.

V gene TRBV27 combines with J gene TRBJ1-1, with D unclear. The CDR3 is made up of 13 amino acids. Trimming took off 3 bases at V and 1 base at J, with 6 bases between the two ends. Germline V lookup: CDR1 MNHEY, CDR2 SMNVEV (reference sequence). The CDR3 coding sequence is TGTGCCAGCAGTTTGGCGGGGAACACTGAAGCTTTCTTT. Its translation: CASSLAGNTEAFF.

The rearrangement links TRBV11-3 to TRBJ1-1, with 12 bases lining up with TRBD1. Germline CDR1 is SGHNT and CDR2 is YENEEA. V shed 5 bases, J shed 2 bases, and the junction held 6 bases outside the gene matches. This CDR3 is built from 16 residues. The chain's CDR3 is CASSLIGTGGNTEAFF. CDR3 DNA: TGTGCCAGCAGCCTAATTGGGACAGGGGGCAACACTGAAGCTTTCTTT.

The chain combines TRBV2 with TRBJ2-5, with D possibly TRBD2 on 6 matching bases. V shed 8 bases and J shed 1 base, with 11 bases lying between them. Looked up from germline, CDR1 is SNHLY and CDR2 is FYNNEI. The length of the CDR3 is 13 residues. The chain's CDR3 is CASCFSGQETQYF. The CDR3 DNA is TGTGCCAGCTGTTTTAGCGGCCAAGAGACCCAGTACTTC.

This clone was seen only a few times. The chain couples TRBV18 to TRBJ1-1; TRBD1 aligns across 8 bases. The CDR3 contains 14 residues. The trim removed 5 bases at V and 0 bases at J, leaving 2 bases unmatched. CDR1 and CDR2 (germline): KGHSH, LQKENI. This chain's CDR3 is CASSDRGMNTEAFF. The DNA for the CDR3 is TGTGCCAGCTCAGACAGGGGCATGAACACTGAAGCTTTCTTT.

The rearrangement joins TRBV19 to TRBJ1-1; tentatively, D is TRBD1 (6 bases). Germline V gives CDR1 LNHDA, CDR2 SQIVND (reference sequence). The CDR3 extends over 15 amino acids. The V gene lost 7 bases and the J gene lost 4 bases, with 19 bases spanning the gap. CDR3 protein: CASTMRAGESTEAFF. CDR3 DNA: TGTGCCAGTACGATGCGAGCAGGGGAAAGCACTGAAGCTTTCTTT.

The chain is built from TRBV4-2 and TRBJ1-2; 9 bases map to TRBD1. After removal of 0 bases from V and 7 bases from J, the junction contained 6 bases not matched to a gene. The CDR3 consists of 15 residues. In germline, CDR1 is LGHNA, CDR2 YNFKEQ. The chain's CDR3 is CASSQDMGQGFGYTF. The CDR3, as DNA: TGTGCCAGCAGCCAAGATATGGGACAGGGCTTTGGCTACACCTTC.

In this sample, this clone turned up once. The V gene is TRBV6-4, the J gene TRBJ2-3, with 7 positions matching TRBD2. V was clipped by 2 bases and J by 3 bases; unmatched bases: 2. The CDR3 is made up of 14 amino acids. Germline assignment: CDR1 MRHNA and CDR2 SNTAGT. DNA of the CDR3: TGTGCCAGCAGTGACGGGCGGGAGACAGATACGCAGTATTTT. As protein: CASSDGRETDTQYF.

This chain uses TRBV28 with TRBJ2-3; D is perhaps TRBD2 (6 bases). Germline V gives CDR1 MDHEN, CDR2 SYDVKM. V was cut by 5 bases and J by 12 bases, with 12 bases left in between. This CDR3 contains 11 residues. DNA of the CDR3: TGTGCCAGCAGTCGGGGGATCCCCCAGTATTTT. Translation: CASSRGIPQYF.

The chain uses TRBV7-9 and TRBJ1-4; D is ambiguous. Trimming took off 7 bases at V and 3 bases at J, with 9 bases between the two ends. This CDR3 has 13 amino acids. Germline assignment: CDR1 SEHNR and CDR2 FQNEAQ (reference sequence). The CDR3 sequence: CASTFSANEKLFF. The CDR3 DNA reads as TGTGCCAGCACCTTTAGTGCTAATGAAAAACTGTTTTTT.